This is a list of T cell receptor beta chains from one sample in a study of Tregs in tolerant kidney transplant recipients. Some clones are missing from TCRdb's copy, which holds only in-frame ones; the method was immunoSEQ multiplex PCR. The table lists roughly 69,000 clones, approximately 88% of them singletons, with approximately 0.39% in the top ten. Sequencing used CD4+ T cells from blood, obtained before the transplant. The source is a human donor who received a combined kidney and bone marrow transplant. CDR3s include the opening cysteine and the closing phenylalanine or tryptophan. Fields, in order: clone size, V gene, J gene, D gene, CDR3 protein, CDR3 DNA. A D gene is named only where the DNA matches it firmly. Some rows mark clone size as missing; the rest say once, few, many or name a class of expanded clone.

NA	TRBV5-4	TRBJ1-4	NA	CASSLAGAATNEKLFF	TGTGCCAGCAGCTTAGCAGGGGCCGCAACTAATGAAAAACTGTTTTTT
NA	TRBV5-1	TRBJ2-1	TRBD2	CASSLGLAGSYNEQFF	TGCGCCAGCAGCTTGGGACTAGCGGGCTCCTACAATGAGCAGTTCTTC
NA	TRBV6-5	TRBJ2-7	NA	CASSYSDRSAYEQYF	TGTGCCAGCAGTTACTCAGACAGGTCCGCCTACGAGCAGTACTTC
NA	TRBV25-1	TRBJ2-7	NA	CASSFRGYEQYF	TGTGCCAGCAGTTTCAGGGGTTACGAGCAGTACTTC
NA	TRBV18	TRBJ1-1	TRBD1	CASSARGLDTEAFF	TGTGCCAGCTCAGCCAGGGGGCTAGACACTGAAGCTTTCTTT
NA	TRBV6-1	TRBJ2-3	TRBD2	CASLQRERRGDTQYF	TGTGCCAGTCTTCAGCGGGAGAGAAGGGGAGATACGCAGTATTTT
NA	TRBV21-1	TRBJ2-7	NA	CASSRAGQGVGTSGIPTYEQYF	TGTGCCAGCAGCAGAGCGGGACAGGGCGTCGGGACTAGCGGGATTCCAACCTACGAGCAGTACTTC
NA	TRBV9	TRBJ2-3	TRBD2	CASSATSALGLGDTQYF	TGTGCCAGCAGCGCGACTAGCGCCCTTGGCCTGGGAGATACGCAGTATTTT
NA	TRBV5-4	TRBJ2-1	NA	CASSLTSRDEQFF	TGTGCCAGCAGCTTGACTTCCCGGGATGAGCAGTTCTTC
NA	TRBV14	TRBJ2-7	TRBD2	CASSRSPGLAVYEQYF	TGTGCCAGCAGCCGTAGCCCGGGACTAGCGGTATACGAGCAGTACTTC
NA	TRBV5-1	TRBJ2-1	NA	CASSLPNNEQFF	TGCGCCAGCAGCTTGCCTAACAATGAGCAGTTCTTC
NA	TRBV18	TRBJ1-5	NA	CASSANQGSNQPQHF	TGTGCCAGCTCAGCCAACCAGGGTAGCAATCAGCCCCAGCATTTT
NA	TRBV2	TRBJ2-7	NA	CASSPRGSTEQYF	TGTGCCAGCAGTCCACGGGGGTCGACGGAGCAGTACTTC
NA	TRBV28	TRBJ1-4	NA	CASSSSEGLSEKLFF	TGTGCCAGCAGTTCCTCGGAGGGGCTATCTGAAAAACTGTTTTTT
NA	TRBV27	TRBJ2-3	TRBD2	CASSLFSGSTDTQYF	TGTGCCAGCAGTTTGTTTAGCGGGAGCACAGATACGCAGTATTTT
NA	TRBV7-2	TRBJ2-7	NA	CASNGGAGNYEQYF	TGTGCCAGCAACGGAGGGGCAGGGAACTACGAGCAGTACTTC
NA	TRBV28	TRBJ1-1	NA	CASSLIRTGLGTEAFF	TGTGCCAGCAGTCTCATCCGGACCGGACTTGGCACTGAAGCTTTCTTT
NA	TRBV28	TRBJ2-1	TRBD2	CASSPPTTSGPWNEQFF	TGTGCCAGCAGCCCACCCACTACTAGCGGGCCTTGGAATGAGCAGTTCTTC
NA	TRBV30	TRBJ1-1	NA	CAWSPGLGTEAFF	TGTGCCTGGAGCCCAGGGTTAGGCACTGAAGCTTTCTTT
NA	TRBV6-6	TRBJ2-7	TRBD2	CASNPSGSSYEQYF	TGTGCCAGCAACCCTAGCGGGAGCTCCTACGAGCAGTACTTC
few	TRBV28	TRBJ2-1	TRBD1	CASSLGQYNEQFF	TGTGCCAGCAGCCTGGGACAGTACAATGAGCAGTTCTTC
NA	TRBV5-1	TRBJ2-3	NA	CATGEVGTDTQYF	TGCGCCACCGGGGAAGTCGGCACAGATACGCAGTATTTT
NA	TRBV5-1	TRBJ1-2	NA	CASSFGQGASYGYTF	TGCGCCAGCAGCTTCGGGCAGGGCGCAAGCTATGGCTACACCTTC
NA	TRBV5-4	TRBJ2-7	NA	CASSPLVNSYEQYF	TGTGCCAGCAGTCCCCTTGTAAACTCCTACGAGCAGTACTTC
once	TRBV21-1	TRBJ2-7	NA	CASSKKGRTSSYEQYF	TGTGCCAGCAGCAAAAAGGGGAGGACTAGCTCCTACGAGCAGTACTTC
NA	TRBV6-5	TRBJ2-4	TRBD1	CASSKQGDRNIQYF	TGTGCCAGCAGTAAACAGGGGGATAGGAACATTCAGTACTTC
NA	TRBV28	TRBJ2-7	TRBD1	CASSFSWTGPTYEQYF	TGTGCCAGCAGTTTTTCCTGGACAGGGCCTACCTACGAGCAGTACTTC
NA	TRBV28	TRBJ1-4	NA	CASSPTGLEEKLFF	TGTGCCAGCAGCCCTACAGGGTTAGAAGAAAAACTGTTTTTT
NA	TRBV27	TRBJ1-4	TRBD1	CASSPNTGVTNEKLFF	TGTGCCAGCAGTCCCAATACAGGGGTCACTAATGAAAAACTGTTTTTT
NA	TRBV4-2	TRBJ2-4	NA	CASSQDQGNIQYF	TGTGCCAGCAGCCAAGATCAGGGAAACATTCAGTACTTC
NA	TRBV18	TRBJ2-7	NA	CASSPGASYEQYF	TGTGCCAGCTCACCAGGGGCTTCCTACGAGCAGTACTTC
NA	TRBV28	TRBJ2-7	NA	CASSPTVPNSYEQYF	TGTGCCAGCAGTCCGACAGTACCAAACTCCTACGAGCAGTACTTC
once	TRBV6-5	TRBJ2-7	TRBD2	CASSREREGYEQYF	TGTGCCAGCAGCCGTGAGCGGGAGGGGTACGAGCAGTACTTC
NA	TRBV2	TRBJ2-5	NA	CASSVQGNQETQYF	TGTGCCAGCAGTGTCCAGGGCAACCAAGAGACCCAGTACTTC
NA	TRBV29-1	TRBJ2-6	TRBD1	CSVAQGDGANVLTF	TGCAGCGTCGCACAGGGGGATGGGGCCAACGTCCTGACTTTC
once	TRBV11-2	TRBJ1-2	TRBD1	CASSLHPGTGTGYTF	TGTGCCAGCAGCTTACACCCAGGGACAGGGACTGGCTACACCTTC
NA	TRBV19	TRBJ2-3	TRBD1	CASSPGQGARGTDTQYF	TGTGCCAGTAGTCCGGGACAGGGGGCGCGGGGCACAGATACGCAGTATTTT
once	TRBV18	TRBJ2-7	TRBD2	CASSPPSLAGDEQYF	TGTGCCAGCTCACCACCGAGCCTAGCGGGAGACGAGCAGTACTTC
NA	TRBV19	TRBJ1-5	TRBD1	CASVDRGGQPQHF	TGTGCCAGCGTGGACAGGGGGGGTCAGCCCCAGCATTTT
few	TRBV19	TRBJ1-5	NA	CASSNEGRLLPQHF	TGTGCCAGTAGTAATGAGGGCAGGCTTTTGCCCCAGCATTTT
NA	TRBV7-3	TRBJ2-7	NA	CASSLYGGEQYF	TGTGCCAGCAGCTTATATGGAGGCGAGCAGTACTTC
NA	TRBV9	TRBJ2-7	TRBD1	CASSQDRGRQYF	TGTGCCAGCAGCCAGGACAGGGGGCGGCAGTACTTC
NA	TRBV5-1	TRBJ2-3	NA	CASSLVRSTDTQYF	TGCGCCAGCAGCTTGGTCAGGTCCACAGATACGCAGTATTTT
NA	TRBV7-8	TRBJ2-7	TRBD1	CASSPRLTGTGSYEQYF	TGTGCCAGCAGCCCAAGGCTTACCGGGACAGGCTCCTACGAGCAGTACTTC
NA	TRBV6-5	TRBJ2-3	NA	CASSYQGATTDTQYF	TGTGCCAGCAGTTACCAAGGGGCGACCACAGATACGCAGTATTTT
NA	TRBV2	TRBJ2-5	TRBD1	CASSAGDRGWAQYF	TGTGCCAGCAGTGCCGGAGACAGGGGGTGGGCCCAGTACTTC
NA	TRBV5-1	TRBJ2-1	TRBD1	CASSQTGTGVNEQFF	TGCGCCAGCAGCCAGACCGGGACAGGGGTAAATGAGCAGTTCTTC
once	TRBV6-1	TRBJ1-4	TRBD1	CASSERDRASEKLFF	TGTGCCAGCAGTGAAAGGGACAGAGCTTCTGAAAAACTGTTTTTT
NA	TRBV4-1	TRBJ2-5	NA	CASSQVSPGETQYF	TGCGCCAGCAGCCAAGTTTCCCCAGGGGAGACCCAGTACTTC
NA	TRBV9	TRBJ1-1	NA	CASSVEAQPRGNTEAFF	TGTGCCAGCAGCGTAGAGGCTCAACCCCGGGGGAACACTGAAGCTTTCTTT
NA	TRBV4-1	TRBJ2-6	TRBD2	CASSQGGLAGIGANVLTF	TGCGCCAGCAGCCAAGGGGGACTAGCGGGAATTGGGGCCAACGTCCTGACTTTC
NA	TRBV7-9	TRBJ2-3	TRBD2	CASSSGLASFTGADTQYF	TGTGCCAGCAGCTCGGGACTAGCGTCTTTCACGGGGGCAGATACGCAGTATTTT
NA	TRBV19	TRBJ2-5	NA	CASSNLGGETQYF	TGTGCCAGTAGTAATCTGGGGGGTGAGACCCAGTACTTC
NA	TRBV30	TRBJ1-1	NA	CVTDRRNTEAFF	TGTGTTACCGACAGGAGGAACACTGAAGCTTTCTTT
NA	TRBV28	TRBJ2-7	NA	CASTTLGQGVSYEQYF	TGTGCCAGCACCACCCTCGGGCAGGGTGTTTCCTACGAGCAGTACTTC
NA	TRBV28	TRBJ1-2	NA	CASADSPAGNYGYTF	TGTGCCAGCGCCGATAGTCCGGCGGGTAACTATGGCTACACCTTC
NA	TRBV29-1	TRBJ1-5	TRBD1	CSVGGQGGNQPQHF	TGCAGCGTTGGAGGACAGGGTGGCAATCAGCCCCAGCATTTT
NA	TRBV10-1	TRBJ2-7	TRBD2	CASSDEREGTYEQYF	TGCGCCAGCAGTGATGAGCGGGAGGGAACCTACGAGCAGTACTTC
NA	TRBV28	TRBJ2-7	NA	CASSSQIGGYSSYEQYF	TGTGCCAGCAGTTCCCAAATAGGGGGTTATTCCTCCTACGAGCAGTACTTC
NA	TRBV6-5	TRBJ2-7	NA	CASSYSVIPYEQYF	TGTGCCAGCAGTTACTCCGTAATCCCCTACGAGCAGTACTTC